This T cell receptor beta chain was sequenced for a study of cytomegalovirus exposure and HLA in healthy donors. PCR was performed using 60 Vbeta and 13 Jbeta primers. TCRdb's copy holds only in-frame clones and misses some; the assay was immunoSEQ multiplex PCR. Of 95,000 to 110,000 clones in the sample, more than 75% were seen once. Germline V gene lookup returns CDR1 SGHTA and CDR2 FQGTGA. This CDR3 comprises 16 residues. Trimming removed 2 bases from V and 0 bases from J; junction bases left unmatched: 0. Sequenced input: PBMCs. The sequence came from a woman aged 18-29 years in good health and CMV-seropositive. The chain carries TRBV7-3 and TRBJ2-3; 12 bases are a match to TRBD2. CDR3 DNA sequence: TGTGCCAGCAGCTTAGGGACTAGCGGGAGCACAGATACGCAGTATTTT. Translated, it gives CASSLGTSGSTDTQYF.